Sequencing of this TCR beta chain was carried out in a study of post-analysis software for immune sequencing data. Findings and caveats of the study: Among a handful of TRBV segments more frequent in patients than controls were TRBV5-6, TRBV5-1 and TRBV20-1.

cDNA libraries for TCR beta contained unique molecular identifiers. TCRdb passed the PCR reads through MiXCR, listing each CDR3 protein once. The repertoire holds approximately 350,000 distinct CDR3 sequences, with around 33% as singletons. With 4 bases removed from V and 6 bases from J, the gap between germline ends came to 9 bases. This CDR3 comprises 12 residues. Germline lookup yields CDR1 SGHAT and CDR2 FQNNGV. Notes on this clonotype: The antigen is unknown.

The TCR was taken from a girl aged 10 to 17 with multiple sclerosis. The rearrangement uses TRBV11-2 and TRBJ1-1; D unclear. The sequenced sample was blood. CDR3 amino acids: CASSWEYAEAFF. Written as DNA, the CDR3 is TGTGCCAGCAGCTGGGAATACGCTGAAGCTTTCTTT.